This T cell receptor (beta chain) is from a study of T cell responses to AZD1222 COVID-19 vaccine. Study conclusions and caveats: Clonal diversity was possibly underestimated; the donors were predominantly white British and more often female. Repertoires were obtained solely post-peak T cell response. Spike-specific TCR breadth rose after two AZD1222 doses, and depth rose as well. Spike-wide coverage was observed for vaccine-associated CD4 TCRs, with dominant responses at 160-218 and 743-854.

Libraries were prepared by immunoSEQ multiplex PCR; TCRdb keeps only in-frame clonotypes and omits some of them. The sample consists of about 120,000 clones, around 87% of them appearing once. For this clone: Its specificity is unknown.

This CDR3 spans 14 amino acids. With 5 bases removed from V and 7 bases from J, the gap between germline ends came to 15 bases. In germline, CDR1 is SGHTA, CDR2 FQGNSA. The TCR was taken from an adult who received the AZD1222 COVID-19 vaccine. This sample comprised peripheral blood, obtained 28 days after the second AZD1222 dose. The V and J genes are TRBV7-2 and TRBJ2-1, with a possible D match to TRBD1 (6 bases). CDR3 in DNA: TGTGCCAGCAGCCCACCCTGGGGGCGGAATGAGCAGTTCTTC. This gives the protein CASSPPWGRNEQFF.